This TCR beta chain was obtained from a study of identical twins. The study, taken as a whole, reports: Abundant cord blood beta clonotypes carried fewer insertions; memory repertoires showed none. Among beta out-of-frame sequences, excess sharing between twins appeared weaker.

This clonotype was recorded at least ten times. Its antigen is unidentified. Germline V gene sequence: CDR1 DFQATT, CDR2 SNEGSKA (reference sequence). CDR3 length: 14 residues. Trimming shortened V by 0 bases and J by 2 bases, and 10 bases separated the two germline ends. Template switching added a universal primer binding site, and final cDNA carried unique molecular identifiers. MiXCR, run by TCRdb on the 5' RACE reads, gives a single entry per CDR3 protein. The sample consists of about 570,000 distinct CDR3 sequences, 9.6% of them appearing once. These data also formed part of another study, on yellow fever vaccine responses in identical twins.

The chain combines TRBV20-1 with TRBJ1-2; no clear D gene. Sequences were obtained from PBMCs. The receptor was isolated from a woman aged 18-29 years in good health. This chain's CDR3 is CSARDNGGNYGYTF. CDR3 in DNA: TGCAGTGCTAGAGATAACGGAGGGAACTATGGCTACACCTTC.